This T cell receptor beta chain was found in a study of PD-1 blockade in classical Hodgkin lymphoma. Time point in this sample: cycle 4 day 1 (C4D1), after five to seven weeks of nivolumab. Every patient experienced relapse after autologous stem cell transplantation, and brentuximab vedotin exposure varied. Notes on the study in general: Complete responders' baseline diversity resembled that of newly diagnosed patients.

Method: immunoSEQ multiplex PCR; TCRdb's copy keeps in-frame clones and lacks some. Altogether more than 20,000 clones are present, approximately 87% being singletons, with the ten largest covering approximately 23%. Losses at the gene ends were 3 bases for V and 7 bases for J; bases not matched to a gene: 19. Germline CDR1 and CDR2: SGHKS and YYEKEE (reference sequence). The CDR3 loop spans 19 amino acids. Details on this clone: Its antigen is unknown.

Specimen: peripheral blood mononuclear cells (PBMCs), collected before the fourth cycle of nivolumab. The gene calls are TRBV5-5 and TRBJ1-6; 7 nucleotides line up with TRBD1. This TCR came from a human donor with classical Hodgkin lymphoma. The CDR3 loop reads CASSSRGGGAGGVNSPLHF. As DNA, the CDR3 is TGTGCCAGCAGCTCGCGGGGAGGGGGCGCAGGTGGGGTGAATTCACCCCTCCACTTT.